This T cell receptor (beta chain) was sequenced in a study of response to subunit inactivated influenza vaccine. The CDR3 has 16 residues. The V end was cut by 4 bases, the J end by 0 bases, with 14 bases between. Germline V CDR1 and CDR2: SGDLS, YYNGEE. TCRdb re-derived calls from the RT-PCR reads in MiXCR, one entry per CDR3 protein. The profile shows 650,000 to 800,000 distinct CDR3 sequences, more than 11% of them singletons. This clonotype occurred a few times. Its antigen is undetermined. Points from the study as a whole: T cells newly recruited by each seasonal influenza vaccination are few, the authors suggested.

Specimen: PBMCs from blood, collected around 15 days before vaccination. The origin of this receptor is a man aged 45-65 years who received an inactivated influenza vaccine. This chain connects TRBV9 to TRBJ2-1; TRBD2 might be the D (5 bases). CDR3 coding DNA: TGTGCCAGCAGCTGGGGAACTAGAAGCTCCTACAATGAGCAGTTCTTC. Residues: CASSWGTRSSYNEQFF.